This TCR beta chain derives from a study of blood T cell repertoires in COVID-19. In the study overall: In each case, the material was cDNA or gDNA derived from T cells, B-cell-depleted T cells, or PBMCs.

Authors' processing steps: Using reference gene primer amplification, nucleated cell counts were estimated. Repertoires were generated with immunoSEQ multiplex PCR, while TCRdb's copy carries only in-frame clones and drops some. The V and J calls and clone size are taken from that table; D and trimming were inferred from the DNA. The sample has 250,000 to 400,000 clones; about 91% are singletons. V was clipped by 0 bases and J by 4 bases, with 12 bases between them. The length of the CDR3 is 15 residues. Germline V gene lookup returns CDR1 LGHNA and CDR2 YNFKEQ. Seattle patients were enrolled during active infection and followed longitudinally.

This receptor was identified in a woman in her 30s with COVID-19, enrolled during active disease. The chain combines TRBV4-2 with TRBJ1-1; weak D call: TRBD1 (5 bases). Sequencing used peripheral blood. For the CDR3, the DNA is TGTGCCAGCAGCCAAGATCGTGGGGCTAGCACTGAAGCTTTCTTT. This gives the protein CASSQDRGASTEAFF.